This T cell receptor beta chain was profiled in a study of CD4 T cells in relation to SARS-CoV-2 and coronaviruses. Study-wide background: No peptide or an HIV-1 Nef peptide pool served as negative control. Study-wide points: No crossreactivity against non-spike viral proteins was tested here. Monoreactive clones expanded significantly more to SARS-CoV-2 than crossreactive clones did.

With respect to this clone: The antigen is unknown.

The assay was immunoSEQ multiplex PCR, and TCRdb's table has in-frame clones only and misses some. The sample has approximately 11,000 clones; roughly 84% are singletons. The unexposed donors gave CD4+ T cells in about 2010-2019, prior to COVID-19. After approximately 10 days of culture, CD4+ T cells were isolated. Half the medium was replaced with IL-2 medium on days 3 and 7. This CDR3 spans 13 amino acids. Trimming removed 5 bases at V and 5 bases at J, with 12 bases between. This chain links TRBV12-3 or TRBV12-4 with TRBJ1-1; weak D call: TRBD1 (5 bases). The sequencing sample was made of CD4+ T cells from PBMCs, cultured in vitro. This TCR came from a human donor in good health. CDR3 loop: CASSAHEGTEAFF. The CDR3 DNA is TGTGCCAGCAGTGCTCATGAGGGGACTGAAGCTTTCTTT.